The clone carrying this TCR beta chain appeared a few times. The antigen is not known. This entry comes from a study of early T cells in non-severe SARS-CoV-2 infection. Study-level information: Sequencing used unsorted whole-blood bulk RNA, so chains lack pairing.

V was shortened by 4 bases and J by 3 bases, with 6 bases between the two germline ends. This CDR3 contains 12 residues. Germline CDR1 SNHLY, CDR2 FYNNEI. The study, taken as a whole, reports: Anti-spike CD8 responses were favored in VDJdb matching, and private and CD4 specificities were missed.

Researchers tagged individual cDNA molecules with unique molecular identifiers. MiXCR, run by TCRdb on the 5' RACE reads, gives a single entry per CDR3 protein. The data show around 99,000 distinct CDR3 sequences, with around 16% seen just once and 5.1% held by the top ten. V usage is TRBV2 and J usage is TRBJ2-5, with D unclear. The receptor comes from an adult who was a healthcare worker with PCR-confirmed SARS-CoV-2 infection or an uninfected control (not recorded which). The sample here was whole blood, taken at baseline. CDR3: CASSVLKETQYF. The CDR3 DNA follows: TGTGCCAGCAGTGTGCTGAAAGAGACCCAGTACTTC.